One and the same sample provided the 6 T cell receptor beta chains below, sequenced in a study of T cells after yellow fever vaccination. TCRdb itself ran the 5' RACE reads through MiXCR, one entry per CDR3 protein. Of around 260,000 distinct CDR3 sequences listed, roughly 5% are singletons. This specimen consisted of CD4+ T cells sorted from PBMCs, obtained on the day of the yellow fever booster vaccination. These receptors all come from a young man who received the YFV17D yellow fever vaccine.

The chain couples TRBV20-1 to TRBJ2-4, with D perhaps matching TRBD1 (5 bases). Germline V CDR1 and CDR2: DFQATT, SNEGSKA (reference sequence). The CDR3 contains 14 residues. V lost 5 bases, J lost 9 bases, and 20 bases lay in between. CDR3 in amino acids: CSAVQSRVKGIQYF. The CDR3 DNA follows: TGCAGTGCTGTCCAGTCCAGGGTGAAAGGCATTCAGTACTTC.

This clonotype was detected ten times or more. The chain combines TRBV6-5 with TRBJ1-1; tentatively, D is TRBD1 (6 bases). V was shortened by 6 bases and J by 1 base, with 18 bases between the two germline ends. The germline V gene encodes CDR1 MNHEY and CDR2 SVGAGI. The CDR3 contains 16 residues. CDR3 bases: TGTGCCAGCAGAAAGGTGGGGGGGCGATCGAACACTGAAGCTTTCTTT. Protein: CASRKVGGRSNTEAFF.

There are a few counts of this clonotype. In nucleotides, the CDR3 is TGTGCCAGCAGCTTCTCAGGGGTGCTGGACATTCAGTACTTC. Amino acids: CASSFSGVLDIQYF. J is TRBJ2-4 and V is TRBV7-3; perhaps TRBD1 as D (6 bases). Germline loops: CDR1 SGHTA, CDR2 FQGTGA. The CDR3 length is 14 residues. V lost 3 bases, J lost 8 bases, and 14 bases lay in between. Complete variable domain (other parts from reference TRBV7-3 and TRBJ2-4): GAGVSQTPSNKVTEKGKYVELRCDPISGHTALYWYRQSLGQGPEFLIYFQGTGAADDSGLPNDRFFAVRPEGSVSTLKIQRTERGDSAVYLCASSFSGVLDIQYFGAGTRLSVL.

The table lists this clonotype with a few counts. The chain combines TRBV28 with TRBJ1-1, with 7 bases fitting TRBD1. CDR3 size: 13 residues. V gave up 11 bases and J gave up 4 bases; unmatched junction bases: 10. CDR1 MDHEN and CDR2 SYDVKM come from the germline V gene. This CDR3 reads CAHTYTGVTEAFF. Written as DNA, the CDR3 is TGTGCCCACACGTACACAGGGGTCACTGAAGCTTTCTTT.

CDR3 loop: CASSFKPESDTQYF. CDR3 nucleotides: TGCGCCAGCAGCTTTAAACCTGAGTCAGATACGCAGTATTTT. The chain joins TRBV5-1 to TRBJ2-3, with D uncertain. Trimming cost V 2 bases and J 4 bases, with 11 bases left between them. CDR3 size: 14 residues. Germline CDR1 and CDR2: SGHRS and YFSETQ.

In this sample, this clonotype turned up many times. The chain uses TRBV6-6 and TRBJ2-4; D is unresolved. The CDR3 is 12 amino acids. Looked up from germline, CDR1 is MNHNY and CDR2 is SVGAGI (reference sequence). Trimming took off 5 bases at V and 7 bases at J, with 9 bases between the two ends. The CDR3 nucleotides read TGTGCCAGCAGTCCGAGTCCGAACATTCAGTACTTC. The encoded protein is CASSPSPNIQYF.